What follows are 18 T cell receptor beta chains derived from one specimen sequenced in a study of blood T cell repertoires in COVID-19. Data came from immunoSEQ multiplex PCR; TCRdb stores just in-frame clones and leaves some out. The repertoire consists of about 150,000 clones, with around 82% occurring once and the leading ten covering less than 20%. The sequenced material came from peripheral blood. The source of these receptors is a woman between 70 and 85 years old who had recovered from COVID-19.

CDR3 in DNA: TGCGCCAGCAGCCCCACTACAGGGGCTTCGGGAGAAAAACTGTTTTTT. Protein product: CASSPTTGASGEKLFF. V usage is TRBV5-1 and J usage is TRBJ1-4; 7 nucleotides line up with TRBD1. Germline CDR1 and CDR2: SGHRS and YFSETQ. Trimming removed 4 bases from V and 8 bases from J; junction bases left unmatched: 14. The CDR3 length is 16 residues.

The V call is TRBV27, the J call TRBJ1-4; D uncertain. The V and J ends lost 11 bases and 4 bases respectively, with 17 bases between them. The V gene's germline CDR1 is MNHEY and CDR2 SMNVEV (reference sequence). The CDR3 is 14 residues long. The CDR3 loop is CAERTQILNEKLFF. The CDR3 coding sequence is TGTGCCGAACGCACCCAGATCCTTAATGAAAAACTGTTTTTT.

The chain is built from TRBV3-1 (or the pseudogene TRBV3-2) and TRBJ2-1; 7 bases line up with TRBD1. The germline V gene has CDR1 LGHDT and CDR2 YNNKEL (reference sequence). This CDR3 has 15 residues. Trimming at V came to 4 bases and at J to 5 bases, leaving 8 bases not matched to a gene. The CDR3 here is CASSRQGSGDNEQFF. CDR3 coding DNA: TGTGCCAGCAGCCGACAGGGCTCTGGGGACAATGAGCAGTTCTTC.

This clone showed up many times. This chain uses TRBV14 with TRBJ2-2, with a possible D match to TRBD1 (6 bases). V was trimmed by 1 base and J by 1 base, leaving 16 bases between them. Germline CDR1 and CDR2: SGHDN and FVKESK. The CDR3 consists of 18 residues. In DNA, the CDR3 is TGTGCCAGCAGCCAAGTGCAGGGGTCCCTACTGAACACCGGGGAGCTGTTTTTT. Encoded protein: CASSQVQGSLLNTGELFF.

The chain links TRBV9 to TRBJ1-2, with a possible D match to TRBD1 (6 bases). From germline, CDR1 is SGDLS and CDR2 YYNGEE. Between the trimmed V and J ends, which lost 4 bases and 5 bases, there was a span of 18 bases. The CDR3 has 15 residues. CDR3 nucleotides: TGTGCCAGCAGCCCGGCGGGGGGCGCCTGGTATGGCTACACCTTC. Residues: CASSPAGGAWYGYTF.

The genes are TRBV10-1 and TRBJ2-7; 8 bases align to TRBD2. Germline trimming cut 3 bases from V and 7 bases from J; bases unmatched to any gene: 5. This CDR3 has 13 residues. Germline CDR1 reads WNHNN; CDR2 reads SYGVQD (reference sequence). Here the CDR3 reads CASSEGGGMEQYF. DNA for the CDR3: TGCGCCAGCAGTGAAGGCGGGGGGATGGAGCAGTACTTC.

In this sample, this clone turned up a few times. The chain joins TRBV4-3 to TRBJ2-1, with 8 nucleotides matching TRBD2. The germline CDR1 and CDR2 sequences are LGHNA and YSLEER. The trim removed 1 base at V and 2 bases at J, leaving 4 bases unmatched. The CDR3 is 16 amino acids. The CDR3 nucleotides are TGCGCCAGCAGCCAAGCCACTAGCGGACCCTACAATGAGCAGTTCTTC. This sequence encodes CASSQATSGPYNEQFF.

This chain connects TRBV5-1 to TRBJ2-5; D is undetermined. Deletions cut 0 bases from V and 1 base from J, with 10 bases between. The V gene's germline CDR1 is SGHRS and CDR2 YFSETQ. The CDR3 contains 15 residues. The CDR3 bases are TGCGCCAGCAGCTTGGCTAGGTCCCTCCAAGAGACCCAGTACTTC. This sequence encodes CASSLARSLQETQYF.

This chain connects TRBV19 to TRBJ1-2; TRBD1 aligns across 7 bases. Germline CDR1 is LNHDA and CDR2 is SQIVND (reference sequence). The V gene end was trimmed by 6 bases and the J gene end by 3 bases; junction bases not matched to a gene: 4. This CDR3 contains 13 residues. The DNA for the CDR3 is TGTGCCAGTAGCGCCGGGACAGACTATGGCTACACCTTC. Amino acid sequence: CASSAGTDYGYTF.

The gene calls are TRBV24-1 and TRBJ1-2, with D perhaps matching TRBD1 (5 bases). With 3 bases removed from V and 2 bases from J, the gap between germline ends came to 24 bases. The germline gives CDR1 KGHDR, CDR2 SFDVKD. There are 19 residues in the CDR3. CDR3 DNA sequence: TGTGCCACCAGTGATCCCGCCCATCCCCAAGGACAACTGAACTATGGCTACACCTTC. As protein: CATSDPAHPQGQLNYGYTF.

The chain uses TRBV5-8 and TRBJ2-5; maybe TRBD1 (5 bases). The CDR3 loop spans 17 amino acids. From germline, CDR1 is SGHTS and CDR2 YDEGEE. The germline V and J ends were trimmed by 4 bases and 5 bases, with 24 bases remaining between them. DNA for the CDR3: TGTGCCAGCAGCCCTGGGCAGGGCTCGGTTTTAGGGGAGACCCAGTACTTC. This sequence encodes CASSPGQGSVLGETQYF.

The chain employs TRBV9 and TRBJ2-3; D unresolved. Germline V gives CDR1 SGDLS, CDR2 YYNGEE. V lost 2 bases, J lost 3 bases, and 16 bases lay in between. The CDR3 totals 16 residues. In nucleotides, the CDR3 is TGTGCCAGCAGCGTGGGTCCATACACCGGGACAGATACGCAGTATTTT. Protein product: CASSVGPYTGTDTQYF.

The V gene is TRBV5-1, the J gene TRBJ1-4, with a possible D match to TRBD1 (5 bases). CDR1 and CDR2 from the germline V gene are SGHRS and YFSETQ. V shed 8 bases and J shed 2 bases, with 13 bases lying between them. The length of the CDR3 is 14 residues. The CDR3 coding sequence is TGCGCCAGGCAATTGGGGCTTACTAATGAAAAACTGTTTTTT. Residues: CARQLGLTNEKLFF.

The genes are TRBV7-2 and TRBJ2-1; 7 bases are shared with TRBD2. CDR3 length: 18 residues. CDR1 is SGHTA and CDR2 is FQGNSA in the germline V gene. Trimming removed 5 bases from V and 2 bases from J; junction bases left unmatched: 15. The CDR3 DNA reads TGTGCCAGCAGCCCCCGGGTCGTTGGGCTAGCGGCCTACAATGAGCAGTTCTTC. This gives the protein CASSPRVVGLAAYNEQFF.

This clone is a singleton in its sample. CDR3 protein: CASSRPGLPTQYF. The CDR3 DNA is TGTGCCAGCAGCCGTCCGGGACTTCCTACGCAGTATTTT. The chain has TRBV3-1 (or the pseudogene TRBV3-2) and TRBJ2-3, with D perhaps TRBD2 (6 bases). V lost 4 bases to trimming and J lost 8 bases, with 13 bases between them. CDR1 is LGHDT, CDR2 YNNKEL, per germline (reference sequence). The CDR3 spans 13 residues.

The CDR3 is CASSQGLAEETQYF. CDR3 in DNA: TGTGCCAGCAGCCAGGGACTAGCGGAAGAGACCCAGTACTTC. V is TRBV5-4 and J is TRBJ2-5, with 11 bases aligning to TRBD2. The junction had 2 bases not matched to a gene; V was cut back by 4 bases and J by 3 bases. Per the germline V gene, CDR1 is SGHNT and CDR2 is YYREEE (reference sequence). CDR3 size: 14 residues.

CDR3 loop: CASKDTGDPNTEAFF. CDR3 nucleotide sequence: TGCGCCAGCAAGGACACCGGTGACCCAAACACTGAAGCTTTCTTT. The V gene is TRBV10-1, the J gene TRBJ1-1, with D perhaps matching TRBD1 (5 bases). Germline CDR1 is WNHNN and CDR2 is SYGVQD (reference sequence). This CDR3 is 15 amino acids long. V lost 7 bases and J 2 bases, leaving 17 bases between the germline ends.

V usage is TRBV29-1 and J usage is TRBJ2-1; TRBD2 matches at 12 bases. This CDR3 has 14 residues. Trimming cost V 7 bases and J 8 bases; bases outside gene matches: 9. CDR1 is SQVTM and CDR2 is ANQGSEA in the germline V gene. CDR3 residues: CSARLAGAGDEQFF. As DNA, the CDR3 is TGCAGCGCCAGACTAGCGGGGGCCGGGGATGAGCAGTTCTTC.